Each of the 19 T cell receptor beta chains below was sequenced from the same sample in a study of cytomegalovirus exposure and HLA in healthy donors. 13 Jbeta primers and 60 Vbeta primers were used for the PCR. Clones were sequenced by immunoSEQ multiplex PCR, and TCRdb holds only the in-frame ones, with some missing. The table records some 150,000 clones, around 78% of them present only once. The sample taken for sequencing was PBMCs. These receptors originate from a woman in her 30s in good health and CMV-seropositive.

The chain carries TRBV30 and TRBJ1-2; D remains ambiguous. This CDR3 is 10 amino acids long. V dropped 6 bases and J dropped 6 bases, with 8 bases sitting between them. CDR1 and CDR2 (germline): GTSNPN, SVGIG (reference sequence). The CDR3 region has the DNA TGTGCCTGCACCACTGATGGCTACACCTTC. Translating gives CACTTDGYTF. The full variable domain, with the rest looked up from reference TRBV30 and TRBJ1-2, is SQTIHQWPATLVQPVGSPLSLECTVEGTSNPNLYWYRQAAGRGLQLLFYSVGIGQISSEVPQNLSASRPQDRQFILSSKKLLLSDSGFYLCACTTDGYTFGSGTRLTVV.

J is TRBJ1-2 and V is TRBV27; 7 bases agree with TRBD1. The CDR3 totals 13 residues. The V gene end was trimmed by 5 bases and the J gene end by 4 bases; junction bases not matched to a gene: 4. Germline V gene sequence: CDR1 MNHEY, CDR2 SMNVEV (reference sequence). This CDR3 is CASSLTGPYGYTF. In nucleotides, the CDR3 is TGTGCCAGCAGTCTGACAGGGCCCTATGGCTACACCTTC.

The CDR3 nucleotides are TGTGCCACCAGCATAGGCGGGAATGAAAAACTGTTTTTT. Its protein product is CATSIGGNEKLFF. This rearrangement joins TRBV15 to TRBJ1-4; D gene uncertain. This CDR3 spans 13 amino acids. Per germline, CDR1 LNHNV and CDR2 YYDKDF (reference sequence). The germline V and J ends were trimmed by 4 bases and 5 bases, with 8 bases remaining between them.

The chain uses TRBV30 and TRBJ1-1; TRBD1 agrees at 9 bases. Trimming removed 2 bases from V and 11 bases from J; junction bases left unmatched: 15. CDR3 size: 15 residues. CDR1 and CDR2 (germline): GTSNPN, SVGIG (reference sequence). The DNA of the CDR3 is TGTGCCTGGAGTAGGATTCACAGGGGGCGACGAGGTGCTTTCTTT. Its protein is CAWSRIHRGRRGAFF.

The chain uses TRBV2 and TRBJ2-5; D is uncertain. Trimming stripped 3 bases from V and 2 bases from J, with 7 bases between. This CDR3 has 13 amino acids. CDR1 is SNHLY, CDR2 FYNNEI, per germline. CDR3 in amino acids: CASSDNVQETQYF. As DNA, the CDR3 is TGTGCCAGCAGTGATAATGTACAAGAGACCCAGTACTTC. Filled out from reference TRBV2 and TRBJ2-5, the complete variable domain reads EPEVTQTPSHQVTQMGQEVILRCVPISNHLYFYWYRQILGQKVEFLVSFYNNEISEKSEIFDDQFSVERPDGSNFTLKIRSTKLEDSAMYFCASSDNVQETQYFGPGTRLLVL.

This sequence joins TRBV6-5 and TRBJ2-5; TRBD2 agrees at 13 bases. Near its end, the DNA agrees better with TRBJ2-7, so the J call may be wrong. The CDR3 covers 15 residues. Germline loops: CDR1 MNHEY, CDR2 SVGAGI. The DNA for the CDR3 is TGTGCCAGCAGAGAACTAGCGGGAGGGCCCTACGAGCAGTACTTC. Residues: CASRELAGGPYEQYF.

This clone came up once. This chain uses TRBV10-3 with TRBJ1-1, with TRBD1 matching 10 bases. The CDR3 consists of 15 residues. J lost 9 bases, V lost 2 bases, and 9 bases had no gene match. CDR1 is ENHRY and CDR2 is SYGVKD in the germline V gene. CDR3 sequence reads: CAISERDRGVSQAFF. CDR3 nucleotide sequence: TGTGCCATCAGTGAGCGGGACAGGGGTGTAAGTCAAGCTTTCTTT.

CDR3 bases: TGTGCCAGCGGCGGCGGGTATCAGCCCCAGCATTTT. Amino acid sequence: CASGGGYQPQHF. The chain links TRBV28 to TRBJ1-5; no clear D. Germline lookup yields CDR1 MDHEN and CDR2 SYDVKM. The CDR3 contains 12 residues. Trimming took off 8 bases at V and 5 bases at J, with 10 bases between the two ends. Together with reference TRBV28 and TRBJ1-5, the CDR3 gives the full variable domain: DVKVTQSSRYLVKRTGEKVFLECVQDMDHENMFWYRQDPGLGLRLIYFSYDVKMKEKGDIPEGYSVSREKKERFSLILESASTNQTSMYLCASGGGYQPQHFGDGTRLSIL.

This chain links TRBV15 with TRBJ2-3; D possibly corresponds to TRBD1 (6 bases). Trimming took 0 bases from V and 4 from J, leaving 20 bases between them. Germline CDR1 is LNHNV and CDR2 is YYDKDF (reference sequence). The CDR3 contains 18 residues. The CDR3, as DNA: TGTGCCACCAGCAGAGATTTGTGGAGGCAGGGGTCGGCAGATACGCAGTATTTT. Residues: CATSRDLWRQGSADTQYF. The whole variable domain, remainder taken from reference TRBV15 and TRBJ2-3, is DAMVIQNPRYQVTQFGKPVTLSCSQTLNHNVMYWYQQKSSQAPKLLFHYYDKDFNNEADTPDNFQSRRPNTSFCFLDIRSPGLGDTAMYLCATSRDLWRQGSADTQYFGPGTRLTVL.

The chain employs TRBV5-1 and TRBJ1-1; 11 bases are a match to TRBD1. The CDR3 is 16 amino acids. From germline, CDR1 is SGHRS and CDR2 YFSETQ. With V trimmed by 3 bases and J by 3 bases, 7 bases remained unmatched. The CDR3 is CASSSGQGARDTEAFF. The CDR3 region has the DNA TGCGCCAGCAGCTCCGGACAGGGGGCTAGGGACACTGAAGCTTTCTTT.

This chain connects TRBV4-3 to TRBJ1-3; no definite D call. V shed 0 bases and J shed 0 bases, with 9 bases lying between them. The CDR3 spans 16 residues. Germline loops: CDR1 LGHNA, CDR2 YSLEER. Here the CDR3 DNA reads TGCGCCAGCAGCCAAGATGCCGAGGTCTCTGGAAACACCATATATTTT. It translates to CASSQDAEVSGNTIYF.

The CDR3 loop reads CASTGLAANTGELFF. The CDR3 nucleotides are TGTGCCAGCACTGGACTAGCGGCGAACACCGGGGAGCTGTTTTTT. The chain joins TRBV2 to TRBJ2-2; TRBD2 aligns across 10 bases. This CDR3 is built from 15 residues. The germline V gene encodes CDR1 SNHLY and CDR2 FYNNEI. V trimming: 7 bases; J trimming: 0 bases; junction bases outside the gene matches: 2.

This clone has just one count. The V and J genes are TRBV7-9 and TRBJ2-7; possibly TRBD2 for D (5 bases). The germline V and J ends were trimmed by 6 bases and 0 bases, with 15 bases remaining between them. The CDR3 has 15 amino acids. The V gene's germline CDR1 is SEHNR and CDR2 FQNEAQ (reference sequence). For the CDR3, the DNA is TGTGCCAGCAGTTCCCCTATAGCGAGCTCCTACGAGCAGTACTTC. It encodes CASSSPIASSYEQYF.

The chain combines TRBV5-4 with TRBJ2-1, with 7 bases that match TRBD1. With 0 bases clipped from V and 6 bases from J, the junction kept 6 bases outside the gene matches. The CDR3 runs to 15 residues. Germline lookup yields CDR1 SGHNT and CDR2 YYREEE (reference sequence). DNA of the CDR3: TGTGCCAGCAGCTTGGGGCGACAGGGAGCCAATGAGCAGTTCTTC. Its protein product is CASSLGRQGANEQFF.

This chain joins TRBV23-1 and TRBJ2-7; D uncertain. TRBV23-1 counts as an open reading frame of uncertain function. Trimming cost V 7 bases and J 3 bases, with 7 bases left between them. This CDR3 has 11 residues. CDR3 loop: CASIGGYEQYF. As DNA, the CDR3 is TGCGCCAGCATCGGTGGCTACGAGCAGTACTTC.

The V gene is TRBV5-1, the J gene TRBJ2-1; 8 nucleotides match TRBD2. The CDR3 extends over 16 amino acids. The V gene end was trimmed by 3 bases and the J gene end by 9 bases; junction bases not matched to a gene: 14. CDR1 is SGHRS and CDR2 is YFSETQ in the germline V gene. CDR3 residues: CASSSLQSRGAGEQFF. In nucleotides, the CDR3 is TGCGCCAGCAGCTCCTTGCAGTCGCGGGGGGCGGGTGAGCAGTTCTTC.

J is TRBJ2-1 and V is TRBV27; tentative D call: TRBD1 (6 bases). V shed 6 bases and J shed 4 bases, with 16 bases lying between them. CDR3 length: 15 residues. Germline V gene lookup returns CDR1 MNHEY and CDR2 SMNVEV (reference sequence). The CDR3: CASRGGQWLYNEQFF. The CDR3 region has the DNA TGTGCCAGCAGAGGAGGACAGTGGCTTTACAATGAGCAGTTCTTC.

This clone was observed a single time. J is TRBJ1-1 and V is TRBV18; D remains ambiguous. There are 13 residues in the CDR3. Germline lookup yields CDR1 KGHSH and CDR2 LQKENI. Trimming left V 1 base short and J 0 bases short, with 3 bases between. The CDR3 region is CASSPLVNTEAFF. The CDR3 DNA follows: TGTGCCAGCTCACCACTAGTGAACACTGAAGCTTTCTTT.

V gene TRBV18 combines with J gene TRBJ1-4, with D possibly being TRBD1 (6 bases). This CDR3 comprises 14 residues. The germline V gene has CDR1 KGHSH and CDR2 LQKENI. The ends were cut back, 6 bases at V and 7 bases at J, with 15 bases in the middle. CDR3 sequence: CASSLNGGVEKLFF. Here the CDR3 DNA reads TGTGCCAGCTCCCTAAATGGGGGCGTTGAAAAACTGTTTTTT.